The 15 T cell receptor beta chains presented below share a single source sample, sequenced in a study of T-cell reconstitution after alpha-beta-depleted transplantation in children. Preparation of the TCRbeta library was carried out with unique molecular identifiers. TCRdb independently ran MiXCR on the PCR reads; one entry per CDR3 protein. The sample records approximately 120,000 distinct CDR3 sequences, around 9.8% being singletons. The sample consisted of PBMCs, mostly from graft donor cells, taken 180 days after TCRalphabeta/CD19-depleted stem cell transplant. Receptors were obtained from a girl less than two years old who had a stem cell transplant for combined immunodeficiency, so the T cells may come from the graft donor.

This chain connects TRBV29-1 to TRBJ2-7; D possibly corresponds to TRBD1 (6 bases). The CDR3 contains 13 residues. The germline gives CDR1 SQVTM, CDR2 ANQGSEA. V was pared by 2 bases and J by 4 bases, with 12 bases between. For the CDR3, the DNA is TGCAGCGTTGAAACAGGGCCGGGTTACGAGCAGTACTTC. Translated: CSVETGPGYEQYF.

This chain links TRBV5-4 with TRBJ2-1; maybe TRBD2 (5 bases). Germline CDR1 and CDR2: SGHNT and YYREEE (reference sequence). This CDR3 is 18 amino acids long. Trimming took 2 bases from V and 5 from J, leaving 23 bases between them. CDR3 nucleotides: TGTGCCAGCAGCTTCGGGTTAGGGCTAGCTAGTGGGAACAATGAGCAGTTCTTC. It is translated as CASSFGLGLASGNNEQFF.

This clonotype appeared many times. The rearrangement joins TRBV4-3 to TRBJ2-3, with 9 bases fitting TRBD1. The J segment lost 0 bases and the V segment lost 3 bases, leaving 1 base of the junction unmatched. Germline V lookup: CDR1 LGHNA, CDR2 YSLEER. The CDR3 extends over 15 amino acids. The CDR3 region is CASSQGQGSTDTQYF. CDR3 DNA: TGCGCCAGCAGCCAGGGACAGGGAAGCACAGATACGCAGTATTTT.

This clonotype has a count of ten or more. The chain uses TRBV18 and TRBJ2-3; unclear D gene. Trimming removed 6 bases at V and 6 bases at J, with 7 bases between. Germline V gives CDR1 KGHSH, CDR2 LQKENI. This CDR3 contains 11 residues. CDR3 sequence reads: CASSSRDTQYF. DNA of the CDR3: TGTGCCAGCTCCTCTAGGGATACGCAGTATTTT.

V is TRBV6-2 or TRBV6-3 and J is TRBJ2-7, with 11 bases fitting TRBD2. Per the germline V gene, CDR1 is MNHEY and CDR2 is SVGEGT. The CDR3 totals 17 residues. The trim removed 5 bases at V and 5 bases at J, leaving 14 bases unmatched. The CDR3 region has the DNA TGTGCCAGCAGTACCCCATTTAGCGGGAGGGCCGGCCACGAGCAGTACTTC. Its translation is CASSTPFSGRAGHEQYF.

The rearrangement uses TRBV20-1 and TRBJ1-5, with TRBD1 matching over 7 bases. CDR1 is DFQATT, CDR2 SNEGSKA, per germline (reference sequence). The V segment lost 6 bases and the J segment 6 bases; nucleotides outside the gene matches: 8. The CDR3 runs 13 residues. CDR3 residues: CSALDRVVQPQHF. The CDR3 coding sequence is TGCAGTGCCCTCGACAGGGTGGTTCAGCCCCAGCATTTT.

The V gene is TRBV12-3 or TRBV12-4, the J gene TRBJ2-3, with D possibly matching TRBD2 (6 bases). The length of the CDR3 is 14 residues. Trimming took 7 bases from V and 5 from J, leaving 16 bases between them. The CDR3 coding sequence is TGTGCCAGCACCCCTGATGGAGCGGGAGATACGCAGTATTTT. Translating gives CASTPDGAGDTQYF.

This clonotype was detected a few times. This sequence joins TRBV7-6 and TRBJ2-7; 8 bases fit TRBD2. CDR1 is SGHVS and CDR2 is FNYEAQ in the germline V gene. V shed 1 base and J 2 bases; nucleotides not matched to a gene: 1. The CDR3 runs to 14 residues. CDR3: CASSLVAGPYEQYF. CDR3 bases: TGTGCCAGCAGCTTAGTAGCGGGACCCTACGAGCAGTACTTC.

The V gene is TRBV27, the J gene TRBJ1-2; maybe TRBD1 (6 bases). V was pared by 6 bases and J by 5 bases, with 10 bases between. This CDR3 region has 12 residues. Germline values: CDR1 MNHEY, CDR2 SMNVEV (reference sequence). CDR3 sequence reads: CASREGQYGYTF. The CDR3 DNA is TGTGCCAGCAGGGAGGGACAATATGGCTACACCTTC.

The V gene is TRBV7-3, the J gene TRBJ2-3; 14 positions match TRBD2. V lost 5 bases, J lost 5 bases, and 18 bases stayed unmatched. The CDR3 extends over 20 amino acids. The germline CDR1 and CDR2 sequences are SGHTA and FQGTGA. CDR3 sequence: CASSATGYRLAGGRGDTQYF. For the CDR3, the DNA is TGTGCCAGCAGCGCAACAGGGTATAGACTAGCGGGGGGGCGAGGAGATACGCAGTATTTT.

This clonotype was counted only a few times. The J gene is TRBJ2-7, the V gene TRBV6-1; TRBD2 is a possible D gene (5 bases). The CDR3 is 11 amino acids. Trimming pared 10 bases from V and 2 bases from J, leaving 9 bases between. CDR1 and CDR2 from the germline V gene are MNHNS and SASEGT. The chain's CDR3 is CAIRGTYEQYF. The CDR3 region has the DNA TGTGCCATCCGGGGAACCTACGAGCAGTACTTC.

J is TRBJ2-7 and V is TRBV20-1; weak D call: TRBD2 (5 bases). CDR3 length equals 15 residues. Germline V CDR1 and CDR2: DFQATT, SNEGSKA (reference sequence). With 5 bases removed from V and 0 bases from J, the gap between germline ends came to 17 bases. The CDR3 here is CSAVLVRVYSYEQYF. CDR3 bases: TGCAGTGCTGTCCTTGTGCGGGTCTACTCCTACGAGCAGTACTTC.

This clonotype was seen more than once but under ten times. V is TRBV5-1 and J is TRBJ2-1; a possible D gene is TRBD1 (5 bases). CDR3 length: 16 amino acids. V was trimmed by 1 base and J by 9 bases, leaving 20 bases between them. Germline V gene data show CDR1 as SGHRS and CDR2 as YFSETQ. DNA for the CDR3: TGCGCCAGCAGCTTGCCACGTAAGCAGGGTAGGGGTGAGCAGTTCTTC. Translation: CASSLPRKQGRGEQFF.

This clonotype was seen more than once but under ten times. V usage is TRBV7-8 and J usage is TRBJ2-4; tentative D call: TRBD2 (5 bases). Trimming shortened V by 5 bases and J by 7 bases, and 9 bases separated the two germline ends. The V gene's germline CDR1 is SGHVS and CDR2 FQNEAQ. CDR3 length: 12 residues. CDR3 sequence (DNA): TGTGCCAGCAGCCGAGCGGAGAACATTCAGTACTTC. It codes for CASSRAENIQYF.

This clonotype was picked up a small number of times. The chain is built from TRBV7-2 and TRBJ2-7; D not certain. The CDR3 length is 13 residues. In germline, CDR1 is SGHTA, CDR2 FQGNSA. Trimming left V 1 base short and J 2 bases short, with 6 bases between. The CDR3: CASSLVITYEQYF. Written as DNA, the CDR3 is TGTGCCAGCAGCTTAGTCATTACCTACGAGCAGTACTTC.